Below are 30 T cell receptor beta chains sequenced from a single sample in a study of blood T cell repertoires in COVID-19 (dated by TCRdb to between 2020 and 2021). The protocol used for the library was the immunoSEQ multiplex PCR assay. TCRdb obtained this table from immuneACCESS and retained in-frame rearrangements with V and J assigned. These tables miss some clones; where compared with another copy, unresolved V genes account for less than half of the shortfall, and the remainder is unexplained. The sample table shows about 180,000 clones, and roughly 81% are seen once. The top ten clonotypes cover approximately 12% of the sample. The sample consisted of peripheral blood. These receptor sequences come from a woman at least 80 years old with COVID-19, enrolled during active disease.

This sequence joins TRBV7-9 and TRBJ2-7; tentative D call: TRBD1 (6 bases). CDR1 is SEHNR and CDR2 is FQNEAQ in the germline V gene (reference sequence). CDR3 length: 17 amino acids. The V end lost 5 bases, the J end lost 2 bases, and 22 bases lay between the germline ends. In nucleotides, the CDR3 is TGTGCCAGCAGCCCGCAACAGGGAGACAGGAGAACCTACGAGCAGTACTTC. Protein sequence: CASSPQQGDRRTYEQYF. Complete variable domain (other parts from reference TRBV7-9 and TRBJ2-7): DTGVSQNPRHKITKRGQNVTFRCDPISEHNRLYWYRQTLGQGPEFLTYFQNEAQLEKSRLLSDRFSAERPKGSFSTLEIQRTEQGDSAMYLCASSPQQGDRRTYEQYFGPGTRLTVT.

In its sample, this clone was seen once. The gene calls are TRBV18 and TRBJ2-5; 10 bases match TRBD1. V dropped 4 bases and J dropped 3; count of bases not matched to a gene: 5. The germline CDR1 and CDR2 sequences are KGHSH and LQKENI. The CDR3 has 15 amino acids. The CDR3 spells CASSRYGQGEETQYF. In DNA form, the CDR3 reads TGTGCCAGCTCACGCTACGGACAGGGGGAAGAGACCCAGTACTTC.

CDR3 amino acids: CASSLKSDTGTDTQYF. The CDR3 coding sequence is TGTGCCAGCAGCTTGAAGTCAGACACAGGCACAGATACGCAGTATTTT. The rearrangement links TRBV5-5 to TRBJ2-3; D remains ambiguous. This CDR3 is 16 amino acids long. V was clipped by 1 base and J by 1 base, with 13 bases between them. Germline CDR1 SGHKS, CDR2 YYEKEE (reference sequence).

This chain links TRBV5-1 with TRBJ2-7; D perhaps matches TRBD2 (5 bases). Germline CDR1 reads SGHRS; CDR2 reads YFSETQ. The CDR3 contains 13 residues. V was shortened by 4 bases and J by 4 bases, with 12 bases between the two germline ends. The CDR3, as DNA: TGCGCCAGCAGCCCGGGGATCTTATACGAGCAGTACTTC. Its protein is CASSPGILYEQYF.

This clone was counted a few times. This chain connects TRBV19 to TRBJ2-5; 9 bases map to TRBD1. After removal of 10 bases from V and 4 bases from J, the junction contained 4 bases not matched to a gene. This CDR3 contains 12 residues. Germline V gene data show CDR1 as LNHDA and CDR2 as SQIVND (reference sequence). The CDR3 sequence is CATTGGGETQYF. CDR3 DNA sequence: TGTGCCACTACAGGGGGCGGAGAGACCCAGTACTTC.

This clone was seen repeatedly, ten times or more. The V and J genes are TRBV6-5 and TRBJ2-7; 7 nucleotides line up with TRBD1. This CDR3 has 13 amino acids. V shed 0 bases and J 4 bases; nucleotides not matched to a gene: 0. The germline V gene has CDR1 MNHEY and CDR2 SVGAGI. The CDR3 region has the DNA TGTGCCAGCAGTTACTCGACAGGGTACGAGCAGTACTTC. Encoded protein: CASSYSTGYEQYF.

The rearrangement joins TRBV13 to TRBJ2-1, with TRBD2 identical over 11 bases. J was trimmed by 7 bases and V by 4 bases; bases with no gene match: 9. Germline-derived CDR1 and CDR2 are PRHDT and FYEKMQ (reference sequence). The CDR3 consists of 16 residues. The CDR3 bases are TGTGCCAGCAGCTCGGGGGGGACTAGCGGAACGAATGAGCAGTTCTTC. Its protein product is CASSSGGTSGTNEQFF.

The chain employs TRBV18 and TRBJ1-2; no reliable D call. This CDR3 spans 14 amino acids. CDR1 is KGHSH and CDR2 is LQKENI in the germline V gene. Trimming took 4 bases from V and 8 from J, leaving 17 bases between them. The CDR3 is CASSRPGPSGGYTF. The DNA for the CDR3 is TGTGCCAGCTCACGGCCCGGACCATCGGGAGGCTACACCTTC. Looking up the rest from reference TRBV18 and TRBJ1-2 gives the full variable domain: NAGVMQNPRHLVRRRGQEARLRCSPMKGHSHVYWYRQLPEEGLKFMVYLQKENIIDESGMPKERFSAEFPKEGPSILRIQQVVRGDSAAYFCASSRPGPSGGYTFGSGTRLTVV.

This chain joins TRBV3-1 (or the pseudogene TRBV3-2) and TRBJ2-1; 9 bases match TRBD2. V was pared by 4 bases and J by 3 bases, with 4 bases of the junction left unmatched. The germline V gene encodes CDR1 LGHDT and CDR2 YNNKEL (reference sequence). There are 15 residues in the CDR3. The CDR3 DNA sequence: TGTGCCAGCAGCCTTGGACTAGCGAGCTACAATGAGCAGTTCTTC. Protein product: CASSLGLASYNEQFF.

The table lists this clone with a few counts. The chain couples TRBV6-5 to TRBJ2-7, with D maybe TRBD1 (5 bases). This CDR3 has 14 residues. V dropped 6 bases and J dropped 1 base, with 13 bases sitting between them. Germline V gene data show CDR1 as MNHEY and CDR2 as SVGAGI. For the CDR3, the DNA is TGTGCCAGCAGCCCGAGTCAGGGTTCCTACGAGCAGTACTTC. It translates to CASSPSQGSYEQYF.

The V call is TRBV29-1, the J call TRBJ1-2, with TRBD1 matching 8 bases. CDR1 and CDR2 (germline): SQVTM, ANQGSEA. CDR3 length: 12 amino acids. Trimming took 4 bases from V and 4 from J; bases not matched to a gene: 2. The CDR3 DNA is TGCAGCGTTGGAGGACAGGGCTATGGCTACACCTTC. This gives the protein CSVGGQGYGYTF. Using reference TRBV29-1 and TRBJ1-2 for the parts outside the CDR3, the full variable domain is SAVISQKPSRDICQRGTSLTIQCQVDSQVTMMFWYRQQPGQSLTLIATANQGSEATYESGFVIDKFPISRPNLTFSTLTVSNMSPEDSSIYLCSVGGQGYGYTFGSGTRLTVV.

This chain connects TRBV9 to TRBJ2-3, with TRBD2 as a possible D gene (5 bases). In germline, CDR1 is SGDLS, CDR2 YYNGEE. Trimming took 9 bases from V and 0 from J, leaving 20 bases between them. The CDR3 consists of 16 residues. This chain's CDR3 is CATAAGRGSSTDTQYF. CDR3 nucleotide sequence: TGTGCCACCGCCGCAGGTCGCGGGTCGAGCACAGATACGCAGTATTTT. Full variable domain (outside the CDR3, taken from reference TRBV9 and TRBJ2-3): DSGVTQTPKHLITATGQRVTLRCSPRSGDLSVYWYQQSLDQGLQFLIQYYNGEERAKGNILERFSAQQFPDLHSELNLSSLELGDSALYFCATAAGRGSSTDTQYFGPGTRLTVL.

The chain couples TRBV7-2 to TRBJ2-3; maybe TRBD2 (7 bases). The germline gives CDR1 SGHTA, CDR2 FQGNSA. The ends were cut back, 5 bases at V and 2 bases at J, with 14 bases in the middle. The CDR3 covers 15 residues. The CDR3 loop is CASSALGGATDTQYF. As DNA, the CDR3 is TGTGCCAGCAGCGCCCTGGGGGGGGCCACAGATACGCAGTATTTT.

The gene calls are TRBV10-1 and TRBJ2-1; 7 nucleotides align to TRBD2. Germline V gene lookup returns CDR1 WNHNN and CDR2 SYGVQD (reference sequence). The CDR3 is 21 residues long. With V trimmed by 9 bases and J by 8 bases, 34 bases remained unmatched. The CDR3 DNA follows: TGCGCCAGGAGTTCCGGATACAGACTTAATAGGGAGCGGGAAGAGGCCCATGAGCAGTTCTTC. Translating it yields CARSSGYRLNREREEAHEQFF.

DNA of the CDR3: TGTGCCAGCTTCCGGACTATGAACACTGAAGCTTTCTTT. This gives the protein CASFRTMNTEAFF. The J gene is TRBJ1-1, the V gene TRBV6-5; no firm D call. V was shortened by 8 bases and J by 0 bases, with 10 bases between the two germline ends. The germline gives CDR1 MNHEY, CDR2 SVGAGI. The CDR3 contains 13 residues.

The genes are TRBV6-5 and TRBJ2-3, with TRBD2 matching 12 bases. Germline values: CDR1 MNHEY, CDR2 SVGAGI. This CDR3 contains 15 residues. Trimming took 6 bases from V and 2 from J; bases not matched to a gene: 3. The CDR3 region has the DNA TGTGCCAGCAGCGGACTAGCGGGGATCACAGATACGCAGTATTTT. It codes for CASSGLAGITDTQYF.

The chain recombines TRBV18 with TRBJ2-7; TRBD1 might be the D (5 bases). Looked up from germline, CDR1 is KGHSH and CDR2 is LQKENI. The CDR3 is 16 residues long. Trimming stripped 3 bases from V and 0 bases from J, with 15 bases between. The CDR3 spells CASSPRRSGISYEQYF. The CDR3 coding sequence is TGTGCCAGCTCACCTAGAAGGTCAGGGATCTCCTACGAGCAGTACTTC. The full variable domain, completed using reference TRBV18 and TRBJ2-7, is NAGVMQNPRHLVRRRGQEARLRCSPMKGHSHVYWYRQLPEEGLKFMVYLQKENIIDESGMPKERFSAEFPKEGPSILRIQQVVRGDSAAYFCASSPRRSGISYEQYFGPGTRLTVT.

The gene calls are TRBV19 and TRBJ2-7; possibly TRBD1 for D (6 bases). The CDR3 spans 15 residues. V lost 1 base and J lost 3, with 13 bases in between. The germline gives CDR1 LNHDA, CDR2 SQIVND (reference sequence). The CDR3 here is CASSIGTATYYEQYF. The CDR3 DNA is TGTGCCAGTAGTATAGGGACAGCCACATACTACGAGCAGTACTTC.

The rearrangement uses TRBV10-3 and TRBJ1-2; a weak D match, TRBD1 (5 bases). V was shortened by 0 bases and J by 2 bases, with 10 bases between the two germline ends. The CDR3 runs 15 residues. Germline V lookup: CDR1 ENHRY, CDR2 SYGVKD. CDR3 nucleotides: TGTGCCATCAGTGAGTCCAGGGAGGGAAACTATGGCTACACCTTC. Its translation: CAISESREGNYGYTF.

The genes are TRBV5-1 and TRBJ1-4; no clear D gene. CDR1 is SGHRS and CDR2 is YFSETQ in the germline V gene. This CDR3 comprises 13 residues. Trimming stripped 4 bases from V and 6 bases from J, with 10 bases between. The CDR3 nucleotides are TGCGCCAGCAGCCCTCCCGGGGATGAAAAACTGTTTTTT. Residues: CASSPPGDEKLFF.

The chain is built from TRBV19 and TRBJ2-7; the match to TRBD2 covers 11 bases. J gave up 6 bases and V 8 bases, and 6 bases lay outside the gene matches. CDR3 length: 13 amino acids. Germline V gene sequence: CDR1 LNHDA, CDR2 SQIVND (reference sequence). CDR3 DNA sequence: TGTGCCAGTGGCCCGGGACTAGCGGTCGAGCAGTACTTC. Translated, it gives CASGPGLAVEQYF.

This chain uses TRBV18 with TRBJ2-5; D might be TRBD1 (5 bases). The CDR3 contains 16 residues. CDR1 is KGHSH, CDR2 LQKENI, per germline. V was trimmed by 0 bases and J by 2 bases, leaving 13 bases between them. The CDR3 sequence: CASSPPGLGVQETQYF. In nucleotides, the CDR3 is TGTGCCAGCTCACCACCGGGGCTAGGGGTTCAAGAGACCCAGTACTTC.

J is TRBJ2-2 and V is TRBV7-9; maybe TRBD1 (6 bases). Between the trimmed V and J ends, which lost 5 bases and 5 bases, there was a span of 21 bases. The CDR3 consists of 17 residues. From germline, CDR1 is SEHNR and CDR2 FQNEAQ (reference sequence). The CDR3: CASSLPRGTGWTGELFF. The CDR3, as DNA: TGTGCCAGCAGCCTACCGAGGGGCACAGGGTGGACCGGGGAGCTGTTTTTT.

This clone was recorded only once. The DNA of the CDR3 is TGTGCCAGCAGCGACCCCGGGACAGGGGACGAGCAGTACTTC. Encoded protein: CASSDPGTGDEQYF. The chain couples TRBV9 to TRBJ2-7; TRBD1 agrees at 10 bases. This CDR3 is 14 amino acids long. V lost 3 bases, J lost 5 bases, and 5 bases stayed unmatched. The germline gives CDR1 SGDLS, CDR2 YYNGEE. Full variable domain (outside the CDR3, taken from reference TRBV9 and TRBJ2-7): DSGVTQTPKHLITATGQRVTLRCSPRSGDLSVYWYQQSLDQGLQFLIQYYNGEERAKGNILERFSAQQFPDLHSELNLSSLELGDSALYFCASSDPGTGDEQYFGPGTRLTVT.

V and J are TRBV11-3 and TRBJ2-7; the D gene is possibly TRBD1 (5 bases). CDR3 length equals 12 residues. CDR1 is SGHNT, CDR2 YENEEA, per germline. Trimming left V 8 bases short and J 1 base short, with 9 bases between. The CDR3 sequence is CASLGQSYEQYF. CDR3 DNA: TGTGCCAGCTTAGGACAATCCTACGAGCAGTACTTC.

Ten or more counts support this clone. V usage is TRBV4-1 and J usage is TRBJ2-7; no firm D call. The CDR3 is 13 residues long. V was clipped by 0 bases and J by 1 base, with 4 bases between them. CDR1 and CDR2 (germline): MGHRA, YSYEKL. CDR3 nucleotides: TGCGCCAGCAGCCAAGATCAGTCCTACGAGCAGTACTTC. Its translation is CASSQDQSYEQYF.

The rearrangement links TRBV4-1 to TRBJ2-1; 9 nucleotides agree with TRBD2. The CDR3 totals 16 residues. Germline CDR1 reads MGHRA; CDR2 reads YSYEKL. With V trimmed by 3 bases and J by 4 bases, 7 bases remained unmatched. The CDR3 sequence is CASSHDGTSRYNEQFF. The DNA for the CDR3 is TGCGCCAGCAGCCACGACGGGACTAGCAGATACAATGAGCAGTTCTTC.

V gene TRBV5-1 combines with J gene TRBJ1-1; D possibly corresponds to TRBD1 (6 bases). The CDR3 extends over 15 amino acids. Germline CDR1 SGHRS, CDR2 YFSETQ. Trimming took off 4 bases at V and 1 base at J, with 14 bases between the two ends. CDR3 amino acids: CASSPLWTENTEAFF. CDR3 coding DNA: TGCGCCAGCAGCCCTCTTTGGACAGAGAACACTGAAGCTTTCTTT.

The chain is built from TRBV28 and TRBJ2-7; 8 bases are a match to TRBD1. CDR1 and CDR2 from the germline V gene are MDHEN and SYDVKM. V lost 3 bases and J lost 0; bases outside the gene matches: 1. This CDR3 contains 14 residues. The CDR3: CASSFTGGSYEQYF. CDR3 sequence (DNA): TGTGCCAGCAGTTTCACAGGGGGCTCCTACGAGCAGTACTTC.

This sequence joins TRBV11-2 and TRBJ1-2; D might be TRBD1 (5 bases). Per germline, CDR1 SGHAT and CDR2 FQNNGV. The CDR3 has 15 residues. V shed 1 base and J shed 14 bases, with 23 bases lying between them. The CDR3 DNA sequence: TGTGCCAGCAGCTTAGGTCTGCGGGGCAGCCGAGCGAAGACCTTC. It is translated as CASSLGLRGSRAKTF.